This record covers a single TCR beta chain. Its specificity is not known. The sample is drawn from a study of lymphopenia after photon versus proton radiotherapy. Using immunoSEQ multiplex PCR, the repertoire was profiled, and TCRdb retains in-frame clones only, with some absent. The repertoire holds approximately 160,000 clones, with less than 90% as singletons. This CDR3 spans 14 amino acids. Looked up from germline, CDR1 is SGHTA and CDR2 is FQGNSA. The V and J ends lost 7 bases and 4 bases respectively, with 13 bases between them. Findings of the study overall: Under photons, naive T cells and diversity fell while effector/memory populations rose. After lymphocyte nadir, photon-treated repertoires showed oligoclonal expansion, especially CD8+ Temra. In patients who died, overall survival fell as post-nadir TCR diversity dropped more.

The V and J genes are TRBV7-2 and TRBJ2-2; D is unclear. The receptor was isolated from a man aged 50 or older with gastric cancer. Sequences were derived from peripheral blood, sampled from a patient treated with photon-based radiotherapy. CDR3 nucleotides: TGTGCCAGCACCCCCCAAGTAGTCACCGGGGAGCTGTTTTTT. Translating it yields CASTPQVVTGELFF.